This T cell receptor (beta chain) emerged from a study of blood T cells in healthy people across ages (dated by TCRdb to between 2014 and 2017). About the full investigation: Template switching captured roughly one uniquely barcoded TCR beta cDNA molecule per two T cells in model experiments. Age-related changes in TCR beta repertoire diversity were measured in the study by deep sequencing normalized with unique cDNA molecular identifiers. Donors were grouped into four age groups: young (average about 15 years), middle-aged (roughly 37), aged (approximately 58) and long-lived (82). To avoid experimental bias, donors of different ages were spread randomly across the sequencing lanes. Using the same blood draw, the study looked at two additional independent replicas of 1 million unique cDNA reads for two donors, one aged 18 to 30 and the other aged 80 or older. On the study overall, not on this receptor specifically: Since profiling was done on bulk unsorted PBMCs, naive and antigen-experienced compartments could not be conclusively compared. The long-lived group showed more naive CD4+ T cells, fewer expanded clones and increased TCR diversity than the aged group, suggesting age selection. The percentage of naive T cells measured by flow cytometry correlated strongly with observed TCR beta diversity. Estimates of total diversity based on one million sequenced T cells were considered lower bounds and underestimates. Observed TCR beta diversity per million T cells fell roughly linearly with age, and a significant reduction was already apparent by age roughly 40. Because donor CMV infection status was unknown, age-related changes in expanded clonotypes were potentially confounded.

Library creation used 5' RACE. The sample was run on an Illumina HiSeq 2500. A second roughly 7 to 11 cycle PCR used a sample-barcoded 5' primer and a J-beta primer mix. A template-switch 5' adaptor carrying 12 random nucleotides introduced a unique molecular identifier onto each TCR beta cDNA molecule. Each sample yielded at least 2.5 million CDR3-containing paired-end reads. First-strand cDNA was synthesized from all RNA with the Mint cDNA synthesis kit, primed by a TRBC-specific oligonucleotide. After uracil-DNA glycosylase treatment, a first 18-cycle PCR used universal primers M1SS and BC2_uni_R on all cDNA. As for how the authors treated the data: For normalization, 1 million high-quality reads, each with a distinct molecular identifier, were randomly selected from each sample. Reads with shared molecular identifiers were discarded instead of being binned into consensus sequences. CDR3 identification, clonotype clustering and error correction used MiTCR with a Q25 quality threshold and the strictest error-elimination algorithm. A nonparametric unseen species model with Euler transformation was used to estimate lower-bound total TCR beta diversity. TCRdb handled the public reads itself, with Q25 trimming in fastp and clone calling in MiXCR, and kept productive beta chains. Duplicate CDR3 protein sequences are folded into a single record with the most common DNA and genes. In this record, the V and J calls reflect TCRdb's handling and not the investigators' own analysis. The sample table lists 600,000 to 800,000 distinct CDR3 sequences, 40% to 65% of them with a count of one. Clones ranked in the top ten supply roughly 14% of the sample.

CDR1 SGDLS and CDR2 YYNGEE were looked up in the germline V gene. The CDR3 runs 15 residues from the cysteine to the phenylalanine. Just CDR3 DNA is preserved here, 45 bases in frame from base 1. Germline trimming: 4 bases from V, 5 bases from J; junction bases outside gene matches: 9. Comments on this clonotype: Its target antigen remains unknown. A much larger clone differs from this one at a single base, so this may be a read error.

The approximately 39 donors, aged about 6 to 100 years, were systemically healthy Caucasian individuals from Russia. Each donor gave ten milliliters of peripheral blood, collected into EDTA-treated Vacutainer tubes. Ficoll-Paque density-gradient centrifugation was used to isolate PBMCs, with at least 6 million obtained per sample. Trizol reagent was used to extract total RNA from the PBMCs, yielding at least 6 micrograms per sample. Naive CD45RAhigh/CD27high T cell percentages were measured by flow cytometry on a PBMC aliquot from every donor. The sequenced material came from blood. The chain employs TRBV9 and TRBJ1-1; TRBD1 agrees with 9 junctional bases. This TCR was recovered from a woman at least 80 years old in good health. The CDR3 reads CASSNRQGERTEAFF. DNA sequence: TGTGCCAGCAGCAACCGACAGGGGGAGAGGACTGAAGCTTTCTTT.